The present T cell receptor delta chain was sequenced within a study of Vδ1+ human thymocytes. Notes on the study in general: Unexpected Vdelta2 sequences could cause misinterpretation of bulk repertoire data. Thymic TRG and TRD repertoires appeared highly polyclonal. Unlike peripheral blood Vdelta1+ controls, thymic delta-chain sequences included approximately 21% Vdelta2 and few Vdelta3.

The template was reverse-transcribed extracted RNA. The CDR3 regions were amplified by multiplex PCR from V-gene primers to a constant-region primer. TCRdb reran clone calling via CATT on the multiplex PCR reads. The sample carries under 85,000 delta-chain clones, around 35% recorded once. As for this clone: Its antigen is currently unknown.

The sorted cells were CD3+ Vdelta1+ Vdelta2- thymocytes from alphabeta-depleted thymus. V was pared by 0 bases and J by 1 base, with 8 bases of the junction left unmatched. CDR1 and CDR2 (germline): TSWWSYY, QGS. The CDR3 loop spans 18 amino acids. Material for sequencing was Vdelta1+ gamma-delta thymocytes from the thymus. Subset noted: FACS-sorted CD3+ TCRalphabeta- TCRVdelta1+ TCRVdelta2- thymocytes. This TCR derives from a boy in the first two years of life who had congenital heart surgery. This chain joins TRDV1 and TRDJ1, with TRDD3 matching 10 bases. The CDR3 spells CALGELTLNWGITDKLIF. The CDR3 bases are TGTGCTCTTGGGGAACTAACACTTAACTGGGGGATCACCGATAAACTCATCTTT.